These 22 T cell receptor beta chains share one sample of origin, sequenced in a study of OX40 agonist ivuxolimab in advanced cancers. Method: immunoSEQ multiplex PCR; TCRdb's copy keeps in-frame clones and lacks some. The sample has fewer than 65,000 clones, around 83% seen once; the top ten hold roughly 30%. This specimen consisted of CD4+ or CD8+ T cells sorted from blood, obtained in a trial of the OX40 agonist ivuxolimab. These receptors were obtained from an adult with an advanced solid tumor such as melanoma, head and neck, liver or kidney cancer.

The gene calls are TRBV6-1 and TRBJ1-4, with a tentative D call TRBD1 (6 bases). V lost 6 bases and J lost 3, with 11 bases in between. The CDR3 consists of 14 residues. In germline, CDR1 is MNHNS, CDR2 SASEGT. The CDR3 DNA is TGTGCCAGCAGAATGACAGGCCCTAATGAAAAACTGTTTTTT. As protein: CASRMTGPNEKLFF.

Only a few counts were recorded for this clone. The V and J genes are TRBV7-6 and TRBJ1-1; D unresolved. The V gene lost 8 bases and the J gene lost 3 bases, with 13 bases spanning the gap. This CDR3 has 13 amino acids. CDR1 is SGHVS and CDR2 is FNYEAQ in the germline V gene. The CDR3 nucleotides read TGTGCCAGCGGGCTTTCCACTCACACTGAAGCTTTCTTT. It is translated as CASGLSTHTEAFF.

This sequence joins TRBV7-2 and TRBJ2-1, with TRBD2 identical over 8 bases. J gave up 3 bases and V 6 bases, and 7 bases lay outside the gene matches. Germline assignment: CDR1 SGHTA and CDR2 FQGNSA. There are 15 residues in the CDR3. The chain's CDR3 is CASRRTSGDYNEQFF. As DNA, the CDR3 is TGTGCCAGCAGGCGTACTAGCGGAGACTACAATGAGCAGTTCTTC. Full variable domain (outside the CDR3, taken from reference TRBV7-2 and TRBJ2-1): GAGVSQSPSNKVTEKGKDVELRCDPISGHTALYWYRQSLGQGLEFLIYFQGNSAPDKSGLPSDRFSAERTGGSVSTLTIQRTQQEDSAVYLCASRRTSGDYNEQFFGPGTRLTVL.

This sequence joins TRBV10-3 and TRBJ1-1, with 7 bases fitting TRBD1. The CDR3 totals 12 residues. V was clipped by 3 bases and J by 6 bases; unmatched bases: 1. Germline V gene lookup returns CDR1 ENHRY and CDR2 SYGVKD. The CDR3 region is CAISDGTAEAFF. CDR3 coding DNA: TGTGCCATCAGTGATGGGACAGCTGAAGCTTTCTTT.

The rearrangement uses TRBV5-1 and TRBJ1-1, with 7 bases identical to TRBD1. V dropped 3 bases and J dropped 11; count of bases not matched to a gene: 7. The germline V gene has CDR1 SGHRS and CDR2 YFSETQ. CDR3 length: 12 amino acids. CDR3 in DNA: TGCGCCAGCAGCTGGGAAGGGGGCGAGGCTTTCTTT. Protein sequence: CASSWEGGEAFF.

In nucleotides, the CDR3 is TGTGCCAGTGTAGCGGGGGGTTCCTACGAGCAGTACTTC. It specifies CASVAGGSYEQYF. The chain recombines TRBV2 with TRBJ2-7; 10 nucleotides align to TRBD2. Per the germline V gene, CDR1 is SNHLY and CDR2 is FYNNEI. This CDR3 region has 13 residues. V trimming: 9 bases; J trimming: 1 base; junction bases outside the gene matches: 3.

The chain employs TRBV5-4 and TRBJ2-5; D may match TRBD1 or TRBD2 (6 bases each). Germline V gives CDR1 SGHNT, CDR2 YYREEE (reference sequence). CDR3 size: 15 residues. V was shortened by 3 bases and J by 5 bases, with 17 bases between the two germline ends. The CDR3 loop is CASSYLRGAVETQYF. The CDR3 DNA is TGTGCCAGCAGCTACTTGAGGGGGGCGGTGGAGACCCAGTACTTC.

The chain has TRBV5-1 and TRBJ1-1; TRBD1 might be the D (5 bases). CDR1 is SGHRS and CDR2 is YFSETQ in the germline V gene. The V and J ends lost 3 bases and 2 bases respectively, with 11 bases between them. The CDR3 consists of 14 residues. As DNA, the CDR3 is TGCGCCAGCAGCTCGGTAAGGGGAAACACTGAAGCTTTCTTT. Protein: CASSSVRGNTEAFF.

The rearrangement links TRBV2 to TRBJ1-2; D remains ambiguous. This CDR3 has 12 residues. Per germline, CDR1 SNHLY and CDR2 FYNNEI. The ends were cut back, 10 bases at V and 4 bases at J, with 13 bases in the middle. Here the CDR3 reads CATPARAYGYTF. CDR3 nucleotide sequence: TGTGCCACCCCAGCAAGGGCCTATGGCTACACCTTC.

With respect to this clone: The identical CDR3 is also encoded by other nucleotide sequences in the sample. The chain employs TRBV19 and TRBJ1-5; TRBD1 agrees at 7 bases. The length of the CDR3 is 15 residues. Trimming took 3 bases from V and 0 from J; bases not matched to a gene: 2. Germline-derived CDR1 and CDR2 are LNHDA and SQIVND (reference sequence). The CDR3 loop reads CASSIGTASNQPQHF. CDR3 sequence (DNA): TGTGCCAGTAGTATCGGGACAGCTAGCAATCAGCCCCAGCATTTT.

The J gene is TRBJ2-1, the V gene TRBV7-6; 7 bases align to TRBD1. CDR1 and CDR2 from the germline V gene are SGHVS and FNYEAQ. The CDR3 runs 18 residues. V lost 1 base, J lost 0 bases, and 9 bases stayed unmatched. The CDR3: CASSLVLGQRHSYNEQFF. The CDR3 DNA reads as TGTGCCAGCAGCTTAGTGCTGGGACAGCGACACTCCTACAATGAGCAGTTCTTC.

This clone has a handful of counts. This chain uses TRBV4-1 with TRBJ2-5; D is undetermined. The CDR3 length is 16 residues. Per the germline V gene, CDR1 is MGHRA and CDR2 is YSYEKL. V lost 0 bases to trimming and J lost 5 bases, with 16 bases between them. The CDR3 DNA is TGCGCCAGCAGCCAAGATGTTGTTCAGCTGGGGGAGACCCAGTACTTC. This translates into CASSQDVVQLGETQYF.

The chain couples TRBV2 to TRBJ1-3; maybe TRBD1 (6 bases). This CDR3 is 16 amino acids long. Germline V lookup: CDR1 SNHLY, CDR2 FYNNEI. Trimming took 3 bases from V and 0 from J, leaving 12 bases between them. CDR3: CASSDPGHPSGNTIYF. CDR3 DNA sequence: TGTGCCAGCAGTGACCCGGGACATCCCTCTGGAAACACCATATATTTT.

The chain is built from TRBV30 and TRBJ1-3, with D possibly being TRBD1 (5 bases). The CDR3 length is 15 residues. The V gene lost 5 bases and the J gene lost 0 bases, with 14 bases spanning the gap. CDR1 is GTSNPN and CDR2 is SVGIG in the germline V gene (reference sequence). CDR3 coding DNA: TGTGCCTGGGGGAAGAGGGGTTTCTCTGGAAACACCATATATTTT. The encoded protein is CAWGKRGFSGNTIYF.

The chain uses TRBV4-1 and TRBJ2-5; 8 bases align to TRBD1. The CDR3 is made up of 15 amino acids. In germline, CDR1 is MGHRA, CDR2 YSYEKL. V shed 2 bases, J shed 2 bases, and the junction held 4 bases outside the gene matches. Here the CDR3 DNA reads TGCGCCAGCAGCCAACAGGGGGCTTCTCAAGAGACCCAGTACTTC. Its translation is CASSQQGASQETQYF.

The CDR3 DNA reads as TGTGCCAGCAGTCTCTGGACAGGGGGCAATCAGCCCCAGCATTTT. It yields the protein CASSLWTGGNQPQHF. This chain joins TRBV28 and TRBJ1-5, with TRBD1 matching 9 bases. This CDR3 comprises 15 residues. With 5 bases clipped from V and 2 bases from J, the junction kept 4 bases outside the gene matches. CDR1 and CDR2 (germline): MDHEN, SYDVKM.

V gene TRBV28 combines with J gene TRBJ1-2; D gene uncertain. The length of the CDR3 is 12 residues. CDR1 is MDHEN and CDR2 is SYDVKM in the germline V gene. V lost 3 bases and J 11 bases, leaving 13 bases between the germline ends. CDR3: CASSFGSRSYTF. Written as DNA, the CDR3 is TGTGCCAGCAGTTTTGGGTCCCGAAGTTACACCTTC.

The chain couples TRBV11-3 to TRBJ2-2, with 7 bases fitting TRBD1. Per the germline V gene, CDR1 is SGHNT and CDR2 is YENEEA. J was trimmed by 6 bases and V by 5 bases; bases with no gene match: 3. The CDR3 contains 13 residues. The CDR3 nucleotides are TGTGCCAGCAGCGTACAGGGGCCCGGGGAGCTGTTTTTT. Protein product: CASSVQGPGELFF.

The chain employs TRBV10-3 and TRBJ2-3, with 8 nucleotides matching TRBD1. The germline V gene has CDR1 ENHRY and CDR2 SYGVKD. V lost 5 bases and J lost 1; bases outside the gene matches: 8. The CDR3 runs 16 residues. DNA of the CDR3: TGTGCCATCAGTACGACAGGGGACTTCGGCACAGATACGCAGTATTTT. It encodes CAISTTGDFGTDTQYF.

The gene calls are TRBV4-1 and TRBJ2-5; D gene uncertain. CDR1 and CDR2 (germline): MGHRA, YSYEKL. The CDR3 loop spans 13 amino acids. Trimming removed 1 base from V and 5 bases from J, with 8 bases in between. The CDR3 coding sequence is TGCGCCAGCAGCCAAGGGGTCATCGAGACCCAGTACTTC. Its protein is CASSQGVIETQYF.

The chain uses TRBV5-1 and TRBJ2-5, with 13 bases lining up with TRBD2. Unmatched junction bases numbered 6, after V lost 4 bases and J lost 3 bases. Germline V gives CDR1 SGHRS, CDR2 YFSETQ. The CDR3 covers 16 residues. CDR3 bases: TGCGCCAGCAGCACGACTAGCGGGAGGCCCAAAGAGACCCAGTACTTC. Translation: CASSTTSGRPKETQYF.

This clone occurred once. In nucleotides, the CDR3 is TGTGCCAGTACAGGGGTTTTGAACACTGAAGCTTTCTTT. Its protein product is CASTGVLNTEAFF. This sequence joins TRBV19 and TRBJ1-1; a weak D match, TRBD1 (6 bases). The CDR3 totals 13 residues. Per the germline V gene, CDR1 is LNHDA and CDR2 is SQIVND (reference sequence). The V end lost 7 bases, the J end lost 0 bases, and 9 bases lay between the germline ends.